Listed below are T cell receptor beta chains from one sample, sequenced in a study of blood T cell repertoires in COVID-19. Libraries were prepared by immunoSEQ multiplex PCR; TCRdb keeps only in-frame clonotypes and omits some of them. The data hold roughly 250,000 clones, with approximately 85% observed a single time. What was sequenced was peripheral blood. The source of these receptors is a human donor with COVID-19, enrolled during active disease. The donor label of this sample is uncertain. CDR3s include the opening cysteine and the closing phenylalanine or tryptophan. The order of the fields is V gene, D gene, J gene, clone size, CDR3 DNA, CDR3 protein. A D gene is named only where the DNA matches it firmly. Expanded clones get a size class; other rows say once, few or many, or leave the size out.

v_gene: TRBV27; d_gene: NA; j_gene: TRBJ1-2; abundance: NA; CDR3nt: TGTGCCAGCAGCGACTATTCGCCCTATGGCTACACCTTC; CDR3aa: CASSDYSPYGYTF
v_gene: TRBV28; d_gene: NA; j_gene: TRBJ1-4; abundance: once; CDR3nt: TGTGCCAGCAGTTGGGACTCCTCGGGCGCTAGGAATGAACAACTGTTTTTT; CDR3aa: CASSWDSSGARNEQLFF
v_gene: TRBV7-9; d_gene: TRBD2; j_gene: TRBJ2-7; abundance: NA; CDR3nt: TGTGCCAGCAGCTTGGGGGGGTTTGGCTCAGAGCAGTACTTC; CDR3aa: CASSLGGFGSEQYF
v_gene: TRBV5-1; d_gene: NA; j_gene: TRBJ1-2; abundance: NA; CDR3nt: TGCGCCAGCAGCTTCGAATACCGGGCGGGGCACTACACCTTC; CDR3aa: CASSFEYRAGHYTF
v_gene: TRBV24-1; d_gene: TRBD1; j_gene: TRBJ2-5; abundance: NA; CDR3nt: TGTGCCACCAGTGATCGGACAGGGGGCCAAGAGACCCAGTACTTC; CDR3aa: CATSDRTGGQETQYF
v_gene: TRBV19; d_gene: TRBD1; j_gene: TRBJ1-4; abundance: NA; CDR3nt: TGTGCCAGTAGCATGGGACAGAAAAATGAAAAACTGTTTTTT; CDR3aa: CASSMGQKNEKLFF
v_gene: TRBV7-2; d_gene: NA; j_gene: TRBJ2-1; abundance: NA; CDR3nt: TGTGCCAGCAGCTTAGCCAGGGGTTCCTACAATGAGCAGTTCTTC; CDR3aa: CASSLARGSYNEQFF
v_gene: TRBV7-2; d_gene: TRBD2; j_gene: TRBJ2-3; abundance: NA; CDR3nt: TGTGCCAGCAGCCTTACACTAGCGGGAGGTGGAGATACGCAGTATTTT; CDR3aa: CASSLTLAGGGDTQYF
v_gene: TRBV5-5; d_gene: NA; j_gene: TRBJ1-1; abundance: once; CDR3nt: TGTGCCAGCAGCTCCCGGGATCGGAACACTGAAGCTTTCTTT; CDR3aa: CASSSRDRNTEAFF
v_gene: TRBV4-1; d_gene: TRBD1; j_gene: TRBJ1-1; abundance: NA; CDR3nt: TGCGCCAGCAGACCCGGACAGGGTGGGTTGCACACTGAAGCTTTCTTT; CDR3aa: CASRPGQGGLHTEAFF
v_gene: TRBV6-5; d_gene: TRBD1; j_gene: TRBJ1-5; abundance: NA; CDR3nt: TGTGCCAGCAGTTCCACCGGGACAGGGGTCCGGCAGCCCCAGCATTTT; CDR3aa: CASSSTGTGVRQPQHF
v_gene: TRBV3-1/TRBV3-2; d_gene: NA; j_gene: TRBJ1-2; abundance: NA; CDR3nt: TGTGCCAGCAGCCAGCCCGTCGGGGGGGGCTACACCTTC; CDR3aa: CASSQPVGGGYTF
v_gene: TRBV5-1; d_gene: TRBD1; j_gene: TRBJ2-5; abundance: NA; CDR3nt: TGCGCCAGCAGCTTGCCCACAGGGGAAGTGGAGACCCAGTACTTC; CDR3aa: CASSLPTGEVETQYF
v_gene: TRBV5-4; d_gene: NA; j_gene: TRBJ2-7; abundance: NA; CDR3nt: TGTGCCAGCAGCGCCGGACAGCGCTCCTACGAGCAGTACTTC; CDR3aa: CASSAGQRSYEQYF
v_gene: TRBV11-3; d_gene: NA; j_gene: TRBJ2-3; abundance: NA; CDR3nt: TGTGCCAGCAGCTTAGGCGGGCTACCGGATACGCAGTATTTT; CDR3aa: CASSLGGLPDTQYF
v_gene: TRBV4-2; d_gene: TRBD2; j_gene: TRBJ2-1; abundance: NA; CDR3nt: TGTGCCAGCAACCCTAGCGGGAGTGCTAATGAGCAGTTCTTC; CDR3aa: CASNPSGSANEQFF
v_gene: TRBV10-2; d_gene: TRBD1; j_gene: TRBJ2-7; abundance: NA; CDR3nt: TGCGCCTCCCAGAGTCGGGACAGGGGTAGTCGCGAGCAGTACTTC; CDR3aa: CASQSRDRGSREQYF
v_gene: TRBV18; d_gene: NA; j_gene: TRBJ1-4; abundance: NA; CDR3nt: TGTGCCAGCTCACCCAATCGGGACACTGAAAAACTGTTTTTT; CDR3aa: CASSPNRDTEKLFF
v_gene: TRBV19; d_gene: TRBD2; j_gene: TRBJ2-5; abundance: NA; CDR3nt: TGTGCCAGTACTGGGACTAGCGGATTCTCGCGGGGGGAGACCCAGTACTTC; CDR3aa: CASTGTSGFSRGETQYF
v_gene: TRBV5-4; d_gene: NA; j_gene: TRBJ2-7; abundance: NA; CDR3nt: TGTGCCAGCAGCCAGGGATACGAGCAGTACTTC; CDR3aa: CASSQGYEQYF
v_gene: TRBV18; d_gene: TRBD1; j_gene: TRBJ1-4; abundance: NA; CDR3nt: TGTGCCAGCTCACCATACACGACAGGGTCGGGTGAAAAACTGTTTTTT; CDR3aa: CASSPYTTGSGEKLFF
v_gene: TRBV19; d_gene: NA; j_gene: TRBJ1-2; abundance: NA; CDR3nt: TGTGCCAGCCGGACAGCAGGTGGCTACACCTTC; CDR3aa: CASRTAGGYTF
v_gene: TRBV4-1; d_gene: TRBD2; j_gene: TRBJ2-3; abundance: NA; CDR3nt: TGCGCCAGCAGTCCCGGGAGCGGGGAGAAAGATACGCAGTATTTT; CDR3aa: CASSPGSGEKDTQYF
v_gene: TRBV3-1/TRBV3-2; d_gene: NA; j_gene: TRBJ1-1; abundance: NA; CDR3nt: TGTGCCAGCAGCCAAGTCGGTGGGCTGAACACTGAAGCTTTCTTT; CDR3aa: CASSQVGGLNTEAFF
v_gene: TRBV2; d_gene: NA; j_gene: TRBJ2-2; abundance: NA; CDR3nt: TGTGCCAGCAGTGAGGAGTACACCGGGGAGCTGTTTTTT; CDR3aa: CASSEEYTGELFF